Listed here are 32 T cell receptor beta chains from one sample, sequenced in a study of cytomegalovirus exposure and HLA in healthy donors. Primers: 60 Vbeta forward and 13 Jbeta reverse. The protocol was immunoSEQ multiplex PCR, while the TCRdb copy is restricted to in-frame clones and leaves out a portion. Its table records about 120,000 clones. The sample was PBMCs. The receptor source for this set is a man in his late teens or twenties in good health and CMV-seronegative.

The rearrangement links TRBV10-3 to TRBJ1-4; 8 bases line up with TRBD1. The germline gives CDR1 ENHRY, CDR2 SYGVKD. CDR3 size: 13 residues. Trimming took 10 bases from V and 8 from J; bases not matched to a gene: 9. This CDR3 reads CATSGGDHEKLFF. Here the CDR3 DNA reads TGTGCCACATCAGGGGGCGATCACGAAAAACTGTTTTTT.

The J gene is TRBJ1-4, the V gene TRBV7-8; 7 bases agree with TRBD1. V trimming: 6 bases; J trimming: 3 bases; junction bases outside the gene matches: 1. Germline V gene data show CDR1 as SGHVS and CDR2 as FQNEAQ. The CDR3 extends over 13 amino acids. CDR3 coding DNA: TGTGCCAGCAGAGGGACAGCTAATGAAAAACTGTTTTTT. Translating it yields CASRGTANEKLFF.

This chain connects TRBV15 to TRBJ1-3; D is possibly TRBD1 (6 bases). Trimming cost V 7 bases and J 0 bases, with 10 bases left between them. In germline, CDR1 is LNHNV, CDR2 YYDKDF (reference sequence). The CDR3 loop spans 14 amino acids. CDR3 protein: CATNRDYSGNTIYF. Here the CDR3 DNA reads TGTGCCACCAACAGGGACTACTCTGGAAACACCATATATTTT.

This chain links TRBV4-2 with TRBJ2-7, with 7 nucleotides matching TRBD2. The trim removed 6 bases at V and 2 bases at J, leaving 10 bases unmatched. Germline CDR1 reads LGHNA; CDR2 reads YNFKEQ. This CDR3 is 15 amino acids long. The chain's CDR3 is CASRSSGVSTYEQYF. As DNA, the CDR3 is TGTGCCAGCAGGTCTAGCGGAGTCAGTACCTACGAGCAGTACTTC.

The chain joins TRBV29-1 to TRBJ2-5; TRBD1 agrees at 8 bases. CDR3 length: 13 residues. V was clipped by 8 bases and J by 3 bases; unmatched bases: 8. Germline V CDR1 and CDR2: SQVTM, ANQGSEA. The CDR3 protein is CSYGRGQKETQYF. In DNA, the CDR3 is TGCAGCTATGGCAGGGGGCAGAAAGAGACCCAGTACTTC.

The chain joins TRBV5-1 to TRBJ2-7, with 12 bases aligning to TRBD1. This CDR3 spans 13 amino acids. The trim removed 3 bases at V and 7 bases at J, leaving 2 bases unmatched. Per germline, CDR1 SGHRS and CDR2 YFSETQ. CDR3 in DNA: TGCGCCAGCAGCTGGGACAGGGGGCTAGAGCAGTACTTC. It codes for CASSWDRGLEQYF. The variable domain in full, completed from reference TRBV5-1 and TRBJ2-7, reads KAGVTQTPRYLIKTRGQQVTLSCSPISGHRSVSWYQQTPGQGLQFLFEYFSETQRNKGNFPGRFSGRQFSNSRSEMNVSTLELGDSALYLCASSWDRGLEQYFGPGTRLTVT.

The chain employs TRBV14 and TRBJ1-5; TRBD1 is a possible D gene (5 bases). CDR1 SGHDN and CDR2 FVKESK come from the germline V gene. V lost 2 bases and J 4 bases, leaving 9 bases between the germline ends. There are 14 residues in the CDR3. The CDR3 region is CASSQMGLNQPQHF. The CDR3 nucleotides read TGTGCCAGCAGCCAAATGGGACTTAATCAGCCCCAGCATTTT.

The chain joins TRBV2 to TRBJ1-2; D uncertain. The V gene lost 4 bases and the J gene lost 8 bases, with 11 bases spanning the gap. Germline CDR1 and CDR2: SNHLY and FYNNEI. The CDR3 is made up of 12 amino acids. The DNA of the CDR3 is TGTGCCAGCAGTGCACGGGAGGGCGGCTACACCTTC. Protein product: CASSAREGGYTF.

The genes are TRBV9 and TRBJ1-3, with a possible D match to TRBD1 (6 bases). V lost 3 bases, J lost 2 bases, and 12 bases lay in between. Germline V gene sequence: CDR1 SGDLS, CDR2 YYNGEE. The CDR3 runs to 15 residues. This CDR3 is CASSAQQGPGNTIYF. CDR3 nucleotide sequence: TGTGCCAGCAGCGCACAACAGGGCCCTGGAAACACCATATATTTT.

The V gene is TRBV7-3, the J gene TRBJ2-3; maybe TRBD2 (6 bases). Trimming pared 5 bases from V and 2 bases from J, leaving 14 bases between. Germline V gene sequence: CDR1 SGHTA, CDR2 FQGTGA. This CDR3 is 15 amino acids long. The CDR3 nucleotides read TGTGCCAGCAGCCAATCGGGACTGGTCACAGATACGCAGTATTTT. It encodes CASSQSGLVTDTQYF.

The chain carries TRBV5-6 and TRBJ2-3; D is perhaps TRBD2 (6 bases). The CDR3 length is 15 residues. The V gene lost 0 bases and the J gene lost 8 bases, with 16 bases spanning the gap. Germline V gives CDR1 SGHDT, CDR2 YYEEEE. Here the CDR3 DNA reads TGTGCCAGCAGCTTGGCCGGTGTCGCCGGGAGTACGCAGTATTTT. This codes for CASSLAGVAGSTQYF.

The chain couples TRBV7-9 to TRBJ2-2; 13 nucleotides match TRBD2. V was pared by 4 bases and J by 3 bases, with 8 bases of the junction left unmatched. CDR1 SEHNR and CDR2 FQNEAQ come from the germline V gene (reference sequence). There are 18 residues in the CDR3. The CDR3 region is CASSSGLAGFYYTGELFF. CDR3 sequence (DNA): TGTGCCAGCAGCTCGGGACTAGCGGGGTTTTATTACACCGGGGAGCTGTTTTTT.

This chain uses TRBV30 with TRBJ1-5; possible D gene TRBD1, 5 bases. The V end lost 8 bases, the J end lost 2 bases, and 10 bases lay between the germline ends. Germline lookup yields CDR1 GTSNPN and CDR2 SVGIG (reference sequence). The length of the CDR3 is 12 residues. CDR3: CAASGGNQPQHF. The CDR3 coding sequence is TGTGCCGCCTCGGGGGGCAATCAGCCCCAGCATTTT.

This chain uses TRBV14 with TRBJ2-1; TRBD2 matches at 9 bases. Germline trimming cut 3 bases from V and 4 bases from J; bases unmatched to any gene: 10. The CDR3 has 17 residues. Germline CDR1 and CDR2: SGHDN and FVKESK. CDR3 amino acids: CASSQSSGIRAYNEQFF. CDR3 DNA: TGTGCCAGCAGCCAGTCTAGCGGGATTCGGGCGTACAATGAGCAGTTCTTC.

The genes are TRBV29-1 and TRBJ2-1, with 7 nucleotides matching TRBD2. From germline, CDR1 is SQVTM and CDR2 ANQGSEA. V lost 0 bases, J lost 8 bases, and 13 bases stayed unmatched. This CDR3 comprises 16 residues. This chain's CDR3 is CSVEDLERDNLDEQFF. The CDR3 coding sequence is TGCAGCGTTGAAGATCTTGAGCGGGATAATCTCGATGAGCAGTTCTTC.

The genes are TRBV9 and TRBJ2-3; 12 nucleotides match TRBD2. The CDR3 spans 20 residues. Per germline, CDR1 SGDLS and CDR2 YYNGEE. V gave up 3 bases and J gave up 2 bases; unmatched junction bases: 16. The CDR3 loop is CASSATSGRRAHRATDTQYF. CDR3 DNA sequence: TGTGCCAGCAGCGCGACTAGCGGGAGAAGGGCTCATAGAGCCACAGATACGCAGTATTTT.

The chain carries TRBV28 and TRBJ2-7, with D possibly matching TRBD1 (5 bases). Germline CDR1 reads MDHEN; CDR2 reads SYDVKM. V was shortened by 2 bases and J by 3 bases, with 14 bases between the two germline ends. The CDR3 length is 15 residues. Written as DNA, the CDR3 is TGTGCCAGCAGTTTAATCACCAGGGAACTCTACGAGCAGTACTTC. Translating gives CASSLITRELYEQYF. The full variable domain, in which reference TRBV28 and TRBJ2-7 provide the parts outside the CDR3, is DVKVTQSSRYLVKRTGEKVFLECVQDMDHENMFWYRQDPGLGLRLIYFSYDVKMKEKGDIPEGYSVSREKKERFSLILESASTNQTSMYLCASSLITRELYEQYFGPGTRLTVT.

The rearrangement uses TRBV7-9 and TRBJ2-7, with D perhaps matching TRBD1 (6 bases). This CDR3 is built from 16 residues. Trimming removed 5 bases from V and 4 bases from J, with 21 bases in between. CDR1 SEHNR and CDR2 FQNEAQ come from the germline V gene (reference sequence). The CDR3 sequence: CASSPARAGDRYEQYF. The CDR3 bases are TGTGCCAGCAGCCCAGCGCGGGCAGGGGATCGGTACGAGCAGTACTTC.

The CDR3: CASSLGQGVQKQAFF. In DNA form, the CDR3 reads TGTGCCAGCAGTCTCGGACAGGGGGTCCAAAAACAAGCTTTCTTT. The chain recombines TRBV28 with TRBJ1-1; 10 bases match TRBD1. The V gene's germline CDR1 is MDHEN and CDR2 SYDVKM. The CDR3 is 15 residues long. Germline trimming cut 5 bases from V and 9 bases from J; bases unmatched to any gene: 12.

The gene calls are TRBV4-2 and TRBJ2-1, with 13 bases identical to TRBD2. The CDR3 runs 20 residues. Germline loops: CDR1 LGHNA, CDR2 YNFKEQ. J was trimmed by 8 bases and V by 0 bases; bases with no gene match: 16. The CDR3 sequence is CASSQDVRLAGGAASHEQFF. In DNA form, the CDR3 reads TGTGCCAGCAGCCAAGATGTCCGACTAGCGGGGGGCGCCGCTTCCCATGAGCAGTTCTTC.

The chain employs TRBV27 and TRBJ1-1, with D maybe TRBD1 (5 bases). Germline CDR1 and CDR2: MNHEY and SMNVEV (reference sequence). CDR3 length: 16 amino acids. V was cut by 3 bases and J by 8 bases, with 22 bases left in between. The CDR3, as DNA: TGTGCCAGCAGTTTTGTGACGCGGGGGGGTGCTCAGGAAGCTTTCTTT. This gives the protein CASSFVTRGGAQEAFF.

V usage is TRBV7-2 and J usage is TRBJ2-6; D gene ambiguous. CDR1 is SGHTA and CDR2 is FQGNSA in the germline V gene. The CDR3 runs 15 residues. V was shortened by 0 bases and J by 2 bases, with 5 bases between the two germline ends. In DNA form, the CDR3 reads TGTGCCAGCAGCTTAGCCGTAGCTGGGGCCAACGTCCTGACTTTC. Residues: CASSLAVAGANVLTF.

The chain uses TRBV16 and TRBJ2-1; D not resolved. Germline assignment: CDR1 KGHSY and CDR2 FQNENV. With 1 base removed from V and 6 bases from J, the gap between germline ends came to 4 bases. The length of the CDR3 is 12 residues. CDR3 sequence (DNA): TGTGCCAGCAGCCAATTCCTCAATGAGCAGTTCTTC. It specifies CASSQFLNEQFF.

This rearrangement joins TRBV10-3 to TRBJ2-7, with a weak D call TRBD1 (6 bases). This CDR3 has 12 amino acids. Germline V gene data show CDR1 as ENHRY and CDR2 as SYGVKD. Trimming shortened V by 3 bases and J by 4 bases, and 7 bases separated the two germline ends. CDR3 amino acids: CAISEGTYEQYF. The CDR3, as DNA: TGTGCCATCAGTGAAGGGACATACGAGCAGTACTTC.

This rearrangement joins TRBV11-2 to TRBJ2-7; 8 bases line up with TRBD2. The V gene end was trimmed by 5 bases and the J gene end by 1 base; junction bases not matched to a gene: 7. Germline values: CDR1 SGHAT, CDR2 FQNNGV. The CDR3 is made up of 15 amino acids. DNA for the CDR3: TGTGCCAGCAGCCCAATAGCGGGGCGTTCCTACGAGCAGTACTTC. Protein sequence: CASSPIAGRSYEQYF.

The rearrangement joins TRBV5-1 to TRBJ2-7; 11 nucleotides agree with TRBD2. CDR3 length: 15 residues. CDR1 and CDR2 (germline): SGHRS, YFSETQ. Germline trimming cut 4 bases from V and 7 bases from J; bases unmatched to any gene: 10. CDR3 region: CASSPPLAGGGEQYF. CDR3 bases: TGCGCCAGCAGCCCTCCCCTAGCGGGGGGAGGTGAGCAGTACTTC.

CDR3: CAISDQKLNTEAFF. Here the CDR3 DNA reads TGTGCCATCAGTGACCAGAAGTTGAACACTGAAGCTTTCTTT. The V gene is TRBV10-3, the J gene TRBJ1-1; D unclear. The CDR3 totals 14 residues. V was trimmed by 3 bases and J by 0 bases, leaving 8 bases between them. Per the germline V gene, CDR1 is ENHRY and CDR2 is SYGVKD.

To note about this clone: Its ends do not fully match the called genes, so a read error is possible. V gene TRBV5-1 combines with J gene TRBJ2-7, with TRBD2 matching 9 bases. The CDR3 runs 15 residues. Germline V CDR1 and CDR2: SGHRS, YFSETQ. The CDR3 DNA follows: TGCGCCAGCAGCTTGTCCGGGACTAGCTCCCACGAGCAGTACTTC. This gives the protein CASSLSGTSSHEQYF.

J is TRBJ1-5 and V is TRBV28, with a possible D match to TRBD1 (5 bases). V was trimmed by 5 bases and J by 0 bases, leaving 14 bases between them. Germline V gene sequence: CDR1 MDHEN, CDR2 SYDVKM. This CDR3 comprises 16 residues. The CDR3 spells CASSTIQAYSNQPQHF. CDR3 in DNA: TGTGCCAGCAGTACGATACAGGCGTATAGCAATCAGCCCCAGCATTTT. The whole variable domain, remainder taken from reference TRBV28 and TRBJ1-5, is DVKVTQSSRYLVKRTGEKVFLECVQDMDHENMFWYRQDPGLGLRLIYFSYDVKMKEKGDIPEGYSVSREKKERFSLILESASTNQTSMYLCASSTIQAYSNQPQHFGDGTRLSIL.

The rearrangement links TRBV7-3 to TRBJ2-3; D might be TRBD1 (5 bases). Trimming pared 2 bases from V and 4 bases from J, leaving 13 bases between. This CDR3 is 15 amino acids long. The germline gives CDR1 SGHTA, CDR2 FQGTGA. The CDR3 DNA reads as TGTGCCAGCAGCTTAGACGGCAGGGCAGCAGATACGCAGTATTTT. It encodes CASSLDGRAADTQYF.

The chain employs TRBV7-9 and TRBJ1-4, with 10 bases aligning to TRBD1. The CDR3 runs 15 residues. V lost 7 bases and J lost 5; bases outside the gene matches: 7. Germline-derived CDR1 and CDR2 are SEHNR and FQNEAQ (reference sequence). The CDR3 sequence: CASTPSGQGNEKLFF. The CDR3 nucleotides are TGTGCCAGCACCCCGTCGGGACAGGGGAATGAAAAACTGTTTTTT.

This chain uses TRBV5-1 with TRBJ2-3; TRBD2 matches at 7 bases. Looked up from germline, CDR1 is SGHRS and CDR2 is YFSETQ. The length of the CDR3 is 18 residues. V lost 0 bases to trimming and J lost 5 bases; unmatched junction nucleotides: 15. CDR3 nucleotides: TGCGCCAGCAGCTTGGCCGGGCGTCGAGCGGGATCTGTAGATACGCAGTATTTT. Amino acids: CASSLAGRRAGSVDTQYF.